The subject of this entry is one TCR beta chain. This clonotype has only one observation. Its antigen is still unknown. Germline and junction disagree at one end, which may indicate a read error. The data originate from a study of vaccination and CD4 T cells after COVID-19 (dated by TCRdb to between 2021 and 2024). A note on the overall study: SARS-CoV-2 positivity had been established in the convalescent patients by nasal swab PCR, and mild disease was recorded in under ten of these patients and severe disease in one. The convalescent cohort comprised six males and four females, including two Hispanic individuals, seven Caucasians, two Asians and one multiracial person. Participants got two doses of the Pfizer-BioNTech BNT162b2 vaccine (n=8) or two doses of the Moderna mRNA-1273 vaccine (n=2). Post-COVID blood samples were collected from convalescent patients a median of roughly 100 days after diagnosis, with a range of about 35 to 161 days. Post-vaccine blood samples were collected a median of 72 days after the second vaccine dose, ranging from roughly 13 to 241 days. For stimulating the cultures, overlapping spike peptide pools were used, derived from SARS-CoV-2 as well as from the common cold coronaviruses HCoV-NL63, HCoV-OC43 and HCoV-229E. As controls, cultures received a CEFX viral epitope pool (the positive control), an HIV-1 Nef peptide pool (the negative control), or no peptide at all. The spike-specific CD4+ TCR repertoire was compared before and after mRNA vaccination in approximately ten COVID-19 convalescent patients and several infection-naive healthy vaccine recipients. On the study overall, not on this receptor specifically: The median count of SARS-CoV-2-reactive clonotypes went up from 21 after infection to 38 after vaccination, although the change was not significant. Nearly all vaccine-specific clones in convalescent patients (304 of 307) were mono-reactive for SARS-CoV-2 spike rather than cross-reactive with common cold coronaviruses. Only a relatively small number of convalescent patients were included in the study, and early timepoints following natural infection were not analyzed. Among convalescent patients, a median about 86% of the SARS-CoV-2-reactive clones seen after vaccination appeared only after vaccination, which suggests priming specific to the vaccine.

The CDR3 contains 13 residues, cysteine and phenylalanine counted. The entry retains the CDR3 DNA only, 39 bases that are in frame from base 1. From the germline V gene, CDR1 is SGHVS and CDR2 is FNYEAQ. In light of the paper, this sample's treatment or condition label describes: roughly 11-day PBMC culture with coronavirus spike peptide pools or control peptides (ViraFEST assay). The ViraFEST assay was used in the study, in which antigen-specific T cells were expanded with peptide pools and expanded clonotypes were subsequently identified by TCR sequencing. Positive SARS-CoV-2 PCR tests in the convalescent patients dated from March to December 2020, before Alpha, Beta and Delta variants emerged in the United States. Around 2 million PBMCs per well were cultured in IMDM with approximately 5.5% human AB serum and approximately 9.1 IU/ml IL-2, plus 10 ug/ml peptide pools. Half of the culture medium was replaced with fresh IL-2-containing medium on days 3 and 7. After 10 days of culture, CD4+ T cells were isolated by negative selection using the EasySep CD4+ T cell isolation kit. Ficoll-Paque Plus gradient centrifugation was used to isolate PBMCs from whole blood, and the isolated PBMCs were then either used fresh or cryopreserved at -140C. In general, triplicate wells were set up for every culture condition.

Preparation of the library involved PCR. At the Johns Hopkins FTIC core, DNA from the cultured CD4+ T cells underwent TCR sequencing with the Oncomine TCR Beta short-read assay. The QIAamp micro DNA kit was used to extract genomic DNA from the cultured CD4+ T cells. Oncomine TCR Beta libraries from cultured CD4+ T cells were pooled with unique dual indexes and sequenced on an Illumina iSeq 100. In the source study's methods: Non-productive sequences were removed, and CDR3s not starting with C, not ending with F or W, or shorter than 7 amino acids were discarded. The MANAFEST web application was used to identify antigen-specific clonotypes by comparing peptide-stimulated wells against reference wells and other culture wells. For a clone to be called positive, the clone needed an FDR below 0.05, an odds ratio above 5, and a productive frequency above 0.1% in at least two of three replicate wells. A clonotype was classed as cross-reactive if the clonotype showed significant expansion both in SARS-CoV-2 spike wells and in at least one common cold coronavirus spike condition. Similarity between CDR3 sequences was evaluated in R version 3.6.1 using Levenshtein distances (stringdist) and unrooted phylogenetic trees (ape). TCRdb cleaned the public reads at Q25 with fastp, built clones with MiXCR and kept in-frame beta chains. Each CDR3 protein gets just one entry, which takes the most common genes and DNA from the rows behind it. V and J calls and clone size were set by TCRdb, not the authors. The sample data list roughly 12,000 distinct CDR3 sequences, and roughly 30% of these were observed just once. Jointly, the top ten make up around an eighth of the sample.

The chain joins TRBV7-6 to TRBJ2-2, with the D segment identity uncertain. The receptor was derived from a human donor who had recovered from COVID-19. The material sequenced was CD4+ T cells from blood, cultured in vitro, taken after SARS-CoV-2 vaccination. The CDR3 protein is CASRSSGAGELFF. The DNA is TGTGCTAGCAGATCCTCGGGCGCCGGGGAGCTGTTTTTT.